This T cell receptor beta chain was observed in a study of T cells in Graves' hyperthyroidism and ophthalmopathy. The CDR3 regions of TCR beta were amplified from RNA transcripts. A first-round RT-PCR of the TCR CDR3 used the HTBI primer set. TCRdb processed the multiplex PCR reads anew with MiXCR; each CDR3 protein has one entry. The repertoire holds 550,000 to 850,000 distinct CDR3 sequences, with over 15% as singletons. CDR3 size: 15 residues. V lost 0 bases, J lost 0 bases, and 8 bases lay in between. Germline CDR1 MNHEY, CDR2 SVGAGI. This clonotype was observed a handful of times. The sample comprised blood. The receptor's source is a woman between 50 and 59 years old with Graves' hyperthyroidism that later progressed to Graves' ophthalmopathy. The genes are TRBV6-5 and TRBJ1-2, with D unresolved. For the CDR3, the DNA is TGTGCCAGCAGTTACTCTTATCCCGCTAACTATGGCTACACCTTC. It yields the protein CASSYSYPANYGYTF.